The 11 T cell receptor beta chains presented below share a single source sample, sequenced in a study of control samples from healthy donors and cancer patients. Clones were read by immunoSEQ multiplex PCR, and TCRdb kept only the in-frame ones, dropping some. The sample contains roughly 170,000 clones, roughly 91% of which appear only once. The sequenced sample consisted of blood. Receptor source: a young man in good health.

The rearrangement joins TRBV2 to TRBJ1-3; D not resolved. V lost 0 bases, J lost 1 base, and 7 bases lay in between. Per germline, CDR1 SNHLY and CDR2 FYNNEI. The CDR3 runs 15 residues. The CDR3, as DNA: TGTGCCAGCAGTGAAGCGCGGAATTCTGGAAACACCATATATTTT. It translates to CASSEARNSGNTIYF.

This clone was counted a few times. J is TRBJ1-4 and V is TRBV6-1; 7 bases are shared with TRBD1. Germline CDR1 MNHNS, CDR2 SASEGT. With 4 bases clipped from V and 5 bases from J, the junction kept 16 bases outside the gene matches. This CDR3 region has 18 residues. The CDR3 nucleotides read TGTGCCAGCAGTGTGGCGGGACAGCGCAAAACCCTAAATGAAAAACTGTTTTTT. This translates into CASSVAGQRKTLNEKLFF.

The chain carries TRBV29-1 and TRBJ2-1; perhaps TRBD2 as D (6 bases). CDR1 is SQVTM and CDR2 is ANQGSEA in the germline V gene. This CDR3 has 14 amino acids. Trimming left V 6 bases short and J 2 bases short, with 14 bases between. CDR3 region: CSVVTRGTYNEQFF. For the CDR3, the DNA is TGCAGCGTCGTTACCCGGGGGACCTACAATGAGCAGTTCTTC.

The chain employs TRBV7-8 and TRBJ2-7, with TRBD2 matching 7 bases. This CDR3 has 15 residues. CDR1 SGHVS and CDR2 FQNEAQ come from the germline V gene. J lost 3 bases, V lost 3 bases, and 8 bases had no gene match. CDR3 nucleotides: TGTGCCAGCAGCTTCCGAGCGGGGCCCAACTACGAGCAGTACTTC. Translating gives CASSFRAGPNYEQYF.

This chain's CDR3 is CASSLDSANTGELFF. The DNA of the CDR3 is TGTGCCAGCAGCTTGGACAGCGCGAACACCGGGGAGCTGTTTTTT. The chain is built from TRBV7-9 and TRBJ2-2; possibly TRBD1 for D (6 bases). Per germline, CDR1 SEHNR and CDR2 FQNEAQ (reference sequence). Trimming cost V 3 bases and J 0 bases, with 8 bases left between them. The CDR3 is made up of 15 amino acids.

The chain is built from TRBV4-1 and TRBJ2-7; D unresolved. V lost 4 bases, J lost 3 bases, and 16 bases lay in between. The germline V gene has CDR1 MGHRA and CDR2 YSYEKL. The CDR3 is 15 residues long. CDR3: CASSRQAGRVYEQYF. In DNA, the CDR3 is TGCGCCAGCAGCCGCCAAGCAGGAAGAGTCTACGAGCAGTACTTC.

J is TRBJ1-5 and V is TRBV28, with TRBD1 matching over 8 bases. The junction had 2 bases not matched to a gene; V was cut back by 2 bases and J by 2 bases. The CDR3 consists of 15 residues. Germline lookup yields CDR1 MDHEN and CDR2 SYDVKM. Here the CDR3 reads CASSLMTGGNQPQHF. CDR3 coding DNA: TGTGCCAGCAGTTTAATGACAGGGGGCAATCAGCCCCAGCATTTT.

The chain carries TRBV7-2 and TRBJ2-7, with D unresolved. Germline lookup yields CDR1 SGHTA and CDR2 FQGNSA. The CDR3 runs to 14 residues. The ends were cut back, 2 bases at V and 2 bases at J, with 10 bases in the middle. The CDR3 spells CASSLRQSTYEQYF. CDR3 coding DNA: TGTGCCAGCAGCTTACGACAAAGTACCTACGAGCAGTACTTC.

This chain joins TRBV6-5 and TRBJ1-4; TRBD1 matches at 8 bases. The CDR3 consists of 15 residues. Germline CDR1 MNHEY, CDR2 SVGAGI. V was clipped by 4 bases and J by 12 bases; unmatched bases: 13. Here the CDR3 reads CASSSGTGSRRELFF. The CDR3 DNA reads TGTGCCAGCAGTTCTGGGACAGGTTCAAGGAGGGAACTGTTTTTT.

This clone showed up just a few times. The J gene is TRBJ2-2, the V gene TRBV19, with D possibly being TRBD1 (6 bases). Looked up from germline, CDR1 is LNHDA and CDR2 is SQIVND (reference sequence). Trimming pared 6 bases from V and 3 bases from J, leaving 11 bases between. The CDR3 has 14 residues. CDR3 residues: CASSTTGYTGELFF. The CDR3 nucleotides are TGTGCCAGTAGCACAACAGGGTACACCGGGGAGCTGTTTTTT.

The V call is TRBV4-1, the J call TRBJ2-3; maybe TRBD2 (6 bases). V dropped 0 bases and J dropped 5 bases, with 12 bases sitting between them. From germline, CDR1 is MGHRA and CDR2 YSYEKL. The CDR3 extends over 15 amino acids. The CDR3 spells CASSQDLSGLDTQYF. The CDR3, as DNA: TGCGCCAGCAGCCAAGATCTGAGCGGGCTAGATACGCAGTATTTT.